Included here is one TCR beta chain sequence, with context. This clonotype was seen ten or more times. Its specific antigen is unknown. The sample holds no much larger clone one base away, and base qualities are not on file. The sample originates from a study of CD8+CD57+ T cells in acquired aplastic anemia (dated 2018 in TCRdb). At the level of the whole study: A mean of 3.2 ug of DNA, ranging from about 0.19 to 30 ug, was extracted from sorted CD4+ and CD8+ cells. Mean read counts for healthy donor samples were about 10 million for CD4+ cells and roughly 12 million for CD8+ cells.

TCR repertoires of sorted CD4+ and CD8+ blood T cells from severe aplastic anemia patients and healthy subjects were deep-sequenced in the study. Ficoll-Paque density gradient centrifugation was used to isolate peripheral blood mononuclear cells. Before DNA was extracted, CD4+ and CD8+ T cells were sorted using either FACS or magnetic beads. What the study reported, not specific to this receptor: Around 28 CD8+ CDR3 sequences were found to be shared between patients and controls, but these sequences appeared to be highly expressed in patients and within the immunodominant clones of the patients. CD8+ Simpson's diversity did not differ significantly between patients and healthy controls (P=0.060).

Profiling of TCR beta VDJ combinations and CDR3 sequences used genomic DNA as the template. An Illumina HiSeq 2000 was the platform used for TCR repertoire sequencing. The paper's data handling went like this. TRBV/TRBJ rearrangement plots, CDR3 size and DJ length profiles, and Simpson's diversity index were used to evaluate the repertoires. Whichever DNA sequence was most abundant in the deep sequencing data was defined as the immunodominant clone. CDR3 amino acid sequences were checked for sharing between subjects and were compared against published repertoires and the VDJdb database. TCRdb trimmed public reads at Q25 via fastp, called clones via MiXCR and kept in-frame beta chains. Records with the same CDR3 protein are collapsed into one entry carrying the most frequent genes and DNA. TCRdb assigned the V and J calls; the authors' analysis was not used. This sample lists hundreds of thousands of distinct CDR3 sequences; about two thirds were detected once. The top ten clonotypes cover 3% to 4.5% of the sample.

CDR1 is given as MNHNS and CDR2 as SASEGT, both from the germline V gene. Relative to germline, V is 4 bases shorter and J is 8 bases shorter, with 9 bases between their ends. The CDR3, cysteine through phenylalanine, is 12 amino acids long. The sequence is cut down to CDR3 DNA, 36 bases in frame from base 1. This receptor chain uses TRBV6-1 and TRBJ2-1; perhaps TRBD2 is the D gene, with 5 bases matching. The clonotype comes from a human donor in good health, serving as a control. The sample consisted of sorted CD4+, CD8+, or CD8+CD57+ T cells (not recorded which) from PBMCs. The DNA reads TGTGCCAGCAGTGCGAGGGTTGATGAGCAGTTCTTC. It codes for CASSARVDEQFF.